This entry features one T cell receptor beta chain sequence. Its antigen is unknown. Trimming at V came to 2 bases and at J to 3 bases, leaving 5 bases not matched to a gene. The CDR3 sequence is 15 residues long. The V gene's germline CDR1 is SQVTM and CDR2 ANQGSEA. This record comes from a study of CD8 T cells in ankylosing spondylitis. Findings and limits, study-wide: For ankylosing spondylitis blood, a TCR beta motif of roughly 8 highly homologous variants appeared characteristic. Some of the motif variants had earlier been found in reactive arthritis patients' fluid and blood. As reported, disease-linked clones showed significant enrichment in matched ankylosing spondylitis synovial fluid.

TCRdb re-derived calls from the 5' RACE reads in MiXCR, one entry per CDR3 protein. Of a few hundred thousand distinct CDR3 sequences in the sample, around 19% were seen once. The TCR sequence derives from a male donor with ankylosing spondylitis. The sequencing sample was made of blood, either unsorted or a sorted T cell fraction (not recorded which). The chain uses TRBV29-1 and TRBJ2-2; 8 bases fit TRBD2. The CDR3 reads CSVELSGIHTGELFF. The CDR3, as DNA: TGCAGCGTTGAACTTAGCGGGATTCACACCGGGGAGCTGTTTTTT.